One sample yielded the 10 T cell receptor beta chains listed below, sequenced in a study of T cell responses to AZD1222 COVID-19 vaccine. Produced via immunoSEQ multiplex PCR; TCRdb's table is partial and in-frame only. The sample has approximately 140,000 clones; more than 85% are singletons. The sample in question was peripheral blood, obtained 28 days after the second AZD1222 dose. The receptors stem from an adult who received the AZD1222 COVID-19 vaccine.

The chain combines TRBV3-1 (or the pseudogene TRBV3-2) with TRBJ2-7; D gene ambiguous. V lost 1 base and J lost 3, with 10 bases in between. This CDR3 is 14 amino acids long. Germline V lookup: CDR1 LGHDT, CDR2 YNNKEL (reference sequence). CDR3 region: CASSQGPGNYEQYF. The CDR3 nucleotides read TGTGCCAGCAGCCAAGGCCCTGGAAACTACGAGCAGTACTTC.

The chain carries TRBV7-2 and TRBJ2-5, with 7 positions matching TRBD1. V lost 1 base to trimming and J lost 6 bases; unmatched junction nucleotides: 5. Germline V CDR1 and CDR2: SGHTA, FQGNSA. The CDR3 extends over 14 amino acids. Here the CDR3 reads CASSLGGGWQTQYF. As DNA, the CDR3 is TGTGCCAGCAGCTTAGGAGGGGGCTGGCAGACCCAGTACTTC.

This clone has only one observation. This chain connects TRBV5-1 to TRBJ2-5, with 14 bases lining up with TRBD2. The germline CDR1 and CDR2 sequences are SGHRS and YFSETQ. V lost 4 bases and J lost 5; bases outside the gene matches: 13. The CDR3 loop spans 18 amino acids. The chain's CDR3 is CASSPRGLAGEGRETQYF. CDR3 sequence (DNA): TGCGCCAGCAGCCCCAGGGGACTAGCGGGAGAGGGTCGGGAGACCCAGTACTTC.

CDR3 protein: CASSQIIPGLAGEGGELFF. CDR3 bases: TGCGCCAGCAGCCAGATAATACCGGGACTAGCGGGAGAGGGTGGGGAGCTGTTTTTT. The chain combines TRBV4-3 with TRBJ2-2, with 14 positions matching TRBD2. This CDR3 region has 19 residues. Germline V CDR1 and CDR2: LGHNA, YSLEER. V was pared by 3 bases and J by 8 bases, with 14 bases of the junction left unmatched.

This rearrangement joins TRBV5-1 to TRBJ2-2, with D possibly matching TRBD2 (6 bases). Germline V gene data show CDR1 as SGHRS and CDR2 as YFSETQ. V lost 4 bases and J lost 6, with 16 bases in between. The CDR3 sequence is 15 residues long. The CDR3 bases are TGCGCCAGCAGCGCTGGGGGGATTTACGCCGGGGAGCTGTTTTTT. Its protein product is CASSAGGIYAGELFF.

The rearrangement uses TRBV29-1 and TRBJ1-1, with D possibly TRBD1 on 6 matching bases. The CDR3 spans 12 residues. Germline V gives CDR1 SQVTM, CDR2 ANQGSEA. The V end was cut by 5 bases, the J end by 3 bases, with 10 bases between. In DNA, the CDR3 is TGCAGCGTTAGAAGGGGGGACACTGAAGCTTTCTTT. It encodes CSVRRGDTEAFF.

The chain joins TRBV19 to TRBJ1-1; no clear D gene. CDR3 size: 16 residues. V was pared by 3 bases and J by 4 bases, with 18 bases between. The V gene's germline CDR1 is LNHDA and CDR2 SQIVND (reference sequence). The CDR3 DNA follows: TGTGCCAGTAGTATTTTTTTTCTGGGAGCAGGCACTGAAGCTTTCTTT. Protein: CASSIFFLGAGTEAFF.

The chain joins TRBV30 to TRBJ2-7; 8 bases align to TRBD1. Unmatched junction bases numbered 8, after V lost 4 bases and J lost 3 bases. The CDR3 consists of 14 residues. Per germline, CDR1 GTSNPN and CDR2 SVGIG (reference sequence). The CDR3 sequence is CAWTFGDRSYEQYF. Here the CDR3 DNA reads TGTGCCTGGACCTTCGGGGACAGGAGCTACGAGCAGTACTTC.

The J gene is TRBJ1-1, the V gene TRBV29-1; tentative D call: TRBD1 (5 bases). V was clipped by 4 bases and J by 0 bases, with 12 bases between them. The CDR3 has 14 residues. Germline CDR1 and CDR2: SQVTM and ANQGSEA. CDR3 region: CSVVRGTMNTEAFF. The DNA for the CDR3 is TGCAGCGTTGTGAGGGGCACTATGAACACTGAAGCTTTCTTT.

A single count supports this clone. The chain couples TRBV28 to TRBJ1-2; D is undetermined. Trimming removed 5 bases from V and 10 bases from J, with 14 bases in between. From germline, CDR1 is MDHEN and CDR2 SYDVKM. The CDR3 contains 12 residues. The DNA of the CDR3 is TGTGCCAGCAGTAGCGGGAGCCAGGACTACACCTTC. Its translation: CASSSGSQDYTF.